A single sample gave rise to the 30 T cell receptor beta chains below, sequenced in a study of T cell repertoires in cytomegalovirus infection (dated by TCRdb to between 2018 and 2020). TCRdb shows the sequencer as Illumina HiSeq 1500. TCRdb trimmed public reads at Q25 via fastp, called clones via MiXCR and kept in-frame beta chains. When rows share a CDR3 protein, they turn into one entry using the most common DNA and genes. The sample includes some 100,000 distinct CDR3 sequences, with about a quarter observed a single time. The biggest ten clones account for approximately 40% of the sample. Sequenced sample: CD8+ T cells from PBMCs. The receptors were gathered from a human donor in good health (CMV status not recorded). Some clones in this sample may be carry-over from other donors' samples.

This clonotype was seen a few times. The V and J genes are TRBV4-2 and TRBJ2-1; D not certain. Between the trimmed V and J ends, which lost 0 bases and 3 bases, there was a span of 9 bases. The CDR3 has 15 residues. Germline CDR1 and CDR2: LGHNA and YNFKEQ. In DNA, the CDR3 is TGTGCCAGCAGCCAAGAAGAAGCGATCTACAATGAGCAGTTCTTC. It specifies CASSQEEAIYNEQFF.

This chain uses TRBV7-9 with TRBJ1-4; 12 bases are a match to TRBD1. Germline trimming cut 6 bases from V and 5 bases from J; bases unmatched to any gene: 10. Germline lookup yields CDR1 SEHNR and CDR2 FQNEAQ (reference sequence). The length of the CDR3 is 17 residues. The CDR3 region is CASSPGTGGHLNEKLFF. As DNA, the CDR3 is TGTGCCAGCAGTCCTGGGACAGGGGGCCACCTCAATGAAAAACTGTTTTTT. The full variable domain, with the rest looked up from reference TRBV7-9 and TRBJ1-4, is DTGVSQNPRHKITKRGQNVTFRCDPISEHNRLYWYRQTLGQGPEFLTYFQNEAQLEKSRLLSDRFSAERPKGSFSTLEIQRTEQGDSAMYLCASSPGTGGHLNEKLFFGSGTQLSVL.

The rearrangement uses TRBV3-1 and TRBJ1-1; D not certain. CDR1 is LGHDT, CDR2 YNNKEL, per germline (reference sequence). CDR3 size: 10 residues. Trimming took off 11 bases at V and 2 bases at J, with 6 bases between the two ends. CDR3 nucleotides: TGTGCCCCCTCAAACACTGAAGCTTTCTTT. Protein: CAPSNTEAFF.

This clonotype showed up just a few times. This chain connects TRBV30 to TRBJ1-4; the D is unclear. The CDR3 loop spans 15 amino acids. V shed 2 bases and J shed 4 bases, with 14 bases lying between them. Germline-derived CDR1 and CDR2 are GTSNPN and SVGIG (reference sequence). The DNA of the CDR3 is TGTGCCTGGAGTTCCTACGTCGGACTTAATGAAAAACTGTTTTTT. Translated: CAWSSYVGLNEKLFF.

The chain carries TRBV4-3 and TRBJ2-3, with 10 positions matching TRBD1. After removal of 1 base from V and 4 bases from J, the junction contained 2 bases not matched to a gene. The V gene's germline CDR1 is LGHNA and CDR2 YSLEER. This CDR3 is 15 amino acids long. CDR3 region: CASSQVTGGPDTQYF. The CDR3 region has the DNA TGCGCCAGCAGCCAAGTGACAGGGGGCCCAGATACGCAGTATTTT.

The genes are TRBV29-1 and TRBJ1-5; D possibly corresponds to TRBD1 (6 bases). This CDR3 has 12 amino acids. The V end lost 7 bases, the J end lost 8 bases, and 15 bases lay between the germline ends. Per germline, CDR1 SQVTM and CDR2 ANQGSEA. The CDR3 DNA reads as TGCAGCGCCACCTCACAGGGAGAGCCCCAGCATTTT. Protein product: CSATSQGEPQHF.

V usage is TRBV13 and J usage is TRBJ2-7, with 10 bases that match TRBD2. From germline, CDR1 is PRHDT and CDR2 FYEKMQ (reference sequence). The CDR3 is 17 residues long. With V trimmed by 3 bases and J by 3 bases, 11 bases remained unmatched. Here the CDR3 DNA reads TGTGCCAGCAGCTTTCGAGAAAGCCCTAGCGGGAGCTACGAGCAGTACTTC. Residues: CASSFRESPSGSYEQYF.

The chain is built from TRBV19 and TRBJ2-1; D is perhaps TRBD1 or TRBD2 (6 bases each). This CDR3 has 15 residues. Germline CDR1 LNHDA, CDR2 SQIVND (reference sequence). The germline V and J ends were trimmed by 1 base and 9 bases, with 16 bases remaining between them. The CDR3 DNA follows: TGTGCCAGTAGTATAGTAAGGGGGGCCTTTCTTGAGCAGTTCTTC. Residues: CASSIVRGAFLEQFF.

This clonotype has a handful of counts. J is TRBJ2-1 and V is TRBV14, with unresolved D. This CDR3 contains 14 residues. The V gene's germline CDR1 is SGHDN and CDR2 FVKESK. The V gene lost 0 bases and the J gene lost 6 bases, with 9 bases spanning the gap. The CDR3 protein is CASSQDLGLNEQFF. CDR3 bases: TGTGCCAGCAGCCAAGATCTGGGTCTCAATGAGCAGTTCTTC.

The V and J genes are TRBV20-1 and TRBJ2-3, with D perhaps TRBD2 (5 bases). The ends were cut back, 5 bases at V and 7 bases at J, with 13 bases in the middle. Germline V gives CDR1 DFQATT, CDR2 SNEGSKA (reference sequence). The CDR3 covers 12 residues. DNA of the CDR3: TGCAGTGCTTCCCGACTATTCAATACGCAGTATTTT. It codes for CSASRLFNTQYF.

This clonotype was picked up a small number of times. V is TRBV6-2 or TRBV6-3 and J is TRBJ2-7; perhaps TRBD1 as D (6 bases). This CDR3 is built from 13 residues. The germline CDR1 and CDR2 sequences are MNHEY and SVGEGT. Trimming removed 7 bases at V and 3 bases at J, with 13 bases between. In nucleotides, the CDR3 is TGTGCCAGCAAAACAGGGCCCCTCTACGAGCAGTACTTC. It translates to CASKTGPLYEQYF.

J is TRBJ2-4 and V is TRBV4-1, with D possibly being TRBD1 or TRBD2 (5 bases each). V shed 0 bases and J shed 6 bases, with 12 bases lying between them. The CDR3 length is 15 residues. CDR1 is MGHRA and CDR2 is YSYEKL in the germline V gene. As DNA, the CDR3 is TGCGCCAGCAGCCAAGAAAGGGACGTCGGAAACATTCAGTACTTC. Translating gives CASSQERDVGNIQYF.

The chain is built from TRBV14 and TRBJ1-1; no definite D call. The CDR3 covers 13 residues. Trimming pared 1 base from V and 4 bases from J, leaving 7 bases between. From germline, CDR1 is SGHDN and CDR2 FVKESK. CDR3 DNA sequence: TGTGCCAGCAGCCAAGGGCCTAGCACTGAAGCTTTCTTT. Translation: CASSQGPSTEAFF.

This clonotype was seen only a few times. V and J are TRBV6-2 or TRBV6-3 and TRBJ1-1; D remains ambiguous. V lost 7 bases and J lost 5, with 32 bases in between. The CDR3 totals 19 residues. CDR1 MNHEY and CDR2 SVGEGT come from the germline V gene. CDR3 region: CASNSGPTSRPRARTEAFF. The CDR3 DNA is TGTGCCAGCAACTCCGGGCCCACCTCACGGCCTAGGGCGAGAACTGAAGCTTTCTTT.

The rearrangement uses TRBV28 and TRBJ2-3; TRBD2 agrees at 11 bases. Germline V gives CDR1 MDHEN, CDR2 SYDVKM. This CDR3 has 19 amino acids. The J segment lost 0 bases and the V segment lost 2 bases, leaving 10 bases of the junction unmatched. The CDR3 sequence is CASSLASGGTTGSTDTQYF. In DNA, the CDR3 is TGTGCCAGCAGTTTAGCTAGCGGGGGGACTACGGGCAGCACAGATACGCAGTATTTT.

The table lists this clonotype with many counts. V gene TRBV7-8 combines with J gene TRBJ2-7; 13 positions agree with TRBD2. Germline loops: CDR1 SGHVS, CDR2 FQNEAQ. V dropped 5 bases and J dropped 3; count of bases not matched to a gene: 4. There are 15 residues in the CDR3. The CDR3 DNA follows: TGTGCCAGCAGCGAGGGACTAGCGGGGTTCTACGAGCAGTACTTC. Encoded protein: CASSEGLAGFYEQYF.

This chain links TRBV5-1 with TRBJ2-1, with D uncertain. The CDR3 contains 15 residues. Trimming left V 1 base short and J 0 bases short, with 8 bases between. Germline assignment: CDR1 SGHRS and CDR2 YFSETQ. CDR3 DNA sequence: TGCGCCAGCAGCTTGTTAGGCTTCTCCTACAATGAGCAGTTCTTC. Its translation: CASSLLGFSYNEQFF.

Only a few counts were recorded for this clonotype. The chain links TRBV6-8 to TRBJ1-6, with D possibly matching TRBD1 (6 bases). The germline CDR1 and CDR2 sequences are MNHGY and SAAAGT. V was cut by 0 bases and J by 7 bases, with 13 bases left in between. The CDR3 consists of 16 residues. CDR3 protein: CASSYSFQGNNSPLHF. In nucleotides, the CDR3 is TGTGCCAGCAGTTACTCGTTTCAGGGGAACAATTCACCCCTCCACTTT.

The CDR3: CASSQDLPLAGRTDTQYF. CDR3 DNA: TGCGCCAGCAGCCAAGATTTGCCACTAGCGGGGCGCACAGATACGCAGTATTTT. V and J are TRBV4-1 and TRBJ2-3; 10 bases fit TRBD2. The CDR3 is made up of 18 amino acids. Germline V lookup: CDR1 MGHRA, CDR2 YSYEKL. After removal of 0 bases from V and 1 base from J, the junction contained 7 bases not matched to a gene.

This chain links TRBV12-3 or TRBV12-4 with TRBJ1-2; D unclear. V was shortened by 6 bases and J by 7 bases, with 15 bases between the two germline ends. The CDR3 runs 13 residues. The CDR3, as DNA: TGTGCCAGCAGCCCAGGCCCTAGTGGTGGCTACACCTTC. Its protein product is CASSPGPSGGYTF.

This chain links TRBV7-9 with TRBJ2-7; D might be TRBD1 (6 bases). The CDR3 loop spans 15 amino acids. Germline V gene lookup returns CDR1 SEHNR and CDR2 FQNEAQ (reference sequence). V lost 4 bases to trimming and J lost 1 base, with 14 bases between them. The CDR3 bases are TGTGCCAGCAGCTCTGGACAGAGTCGTTCCTACGAGCAGTACTTC. Amino acid sequence: CASSSGQSRSYEQYF.

The V call is TRBV7-3, the J call TRBJ1-2; D is possibly TRBD1 (5 bases). V lost 4 bases to trimming and J lost 3 bases, with 21 bases between them. Germline lookup yields CDR1 SGHTA and CDR2 FQGTGA. CDR3 length equals 17 residues. The CDR3 is CASSSLSRGVAYYGYTF. DNA for the CDR3: TGTGCCAGCAGCTCCCTCTCGAGGGGAGTAGCTTACTATGGCTACACCTTC.

V is TRBV4-3 and J is TRBJ2-2; D call uncertain. The CDR3 covers 14 residues. Trimming cost V 0 bases and J 1 base, with 3 bases left between them. Germline V gives CDR1 LGHNA, CDR2 YSLEER. CDR3 nucleotides: TGCGCCAGCAGCCAAGAAGAGAACACCGGGGAGCTGTTTTTT. This encodes CASSQEENTGELFF.

This clonotype has a handful of counts. This chain joins TRBV5-5 and TRBJ2-1; no reliable D call. Trimming removed 2 bases at V and 4 bases at J, with 10 bases between. CDR1 and CDR2 (germline): SGHKS, YYEKEE (reference sequence). CDR3 size: 14 residues. The CDR3 spells CASSLIDGYNEQFF. The CDR3 DNA follows: TGTGCCAGCAGCTTAATCGACGGATACAATGAGCAGTTCTTC.

This clonotype was observed many times. The genes are TRBV12-3 or TRBV12-4 and TRBJ2-3; 8 bases are shared with TRBD2. The V segment lost 8 bases and the J segment 1 base; nucleotides outside the gene matches: 14. The CDR3 covers 17 residues. The CDR3 region has the DNA TGTGCCAGCCCCCCCCATACGGCGGGGGGCGGCACAGATACGCAGTATTTT. This codes for CASPPHTAGGGTDTQYF.

The chain couples TRBV14 to TRBJ2-1; no clear D. This CDR3 is 16 amino acids long. V was trimmed by 2 bases and J by 5 bases, leaving 16 bases between them. The germline gives CDR1 SGHDN, CDR2 FVKESK. The CDR3 region is CASSQSPIYRDNEQFF. CDR3 sequence (DNA): TGTGCCAGCAGCCAATCGCCTATCTATAGGGACAATGAGCAGTTCTTC.

This chain joins TRBV6-5 and TRBJ1-2; 9 positions agree with TRBD1. The CDR3 has 15 amino acids. CDR1 is MNHEY and CDR2 is SVGAGI in the germline V gene. Losses at the gene ends were 6 bases for V and 4 bases for J; bases not matched to a gene: 9. CDR3 DNA sequence: TGTGCCAGCAGCTCCGGGGGACAGGGTCTCTATGGCTACACCTTC. It codes for CASSSGGQGLYGYTF.

This clonotype was seen a handful of times. This chain joins TRBV5-6 and TRBJ1-2; no clear D gene. CDR3 length: 15 residues. The V gene lost 5 bases and the J gene lost 8 bases, with 22 bases spanning the gap. Germline loops: CDR1 SGHDT, CDR2 YYEEEE. CDR3 residues: CASSPSRLTFRGYTF. DNA for the CDR3: TGTGCCAGCAGTCCTTCCCGATTGACGTTTCGAGGCTACACCTTC.

This clonotype was observed a handful of times. The gene calls are TRBV7-9 and TRBJ2-7; weak D call: TRBD2 (6 bases). The germline V and J ends were trimmed by 5 bases and 4 bases, with 12 bases remaining between them. This CDR3 is built from 13 residues. CDR1 is SEHNR, CDR2 FQNEAQ, per germline (reference sequence). The CDR3 loop reads CASSHRGSYEQYF. CDR3 DNA: TGTGCCAGCAGCCACCGGGGGTCTTACGAGCAGTACTTC.

This clonotype was recorded at least ten times. The chain joins TRBV7-2 to TRBJ2-7, with D possibly TRBD2 on 5 matching bases. Trimming took 1 base from V and 2 from J, leaving 12 bases between them. CDR3 length: 15 amino acids. The germline V gene encodes CDR1 SGHTA and CDR2 FQGNSA. Here the CDR3 reads CASSLDGIGPYEQYF. CDR3 nucleotides: TGTGCCAGCAGCTTAGACGGGATTGGCCCCTACGAGCAGTACTTC.